This T cell receptor (beta chain) was found in a study of control samples from healthy donors and cancer patients (dated by TCRdb to 2018 to 2021). Concerning this clone: Its specific antigen is unknown. One base away there is no much larger clone; base qualities are not given. The sample carries other DNA sequences with the same CDR3.

Libraries were built with the immunoSEQ multiplex PCR assay. The immuneACCESS repertoire file appears here via TCRdb, limited to in-frame rearrangements. These files lack a portion of the clones; in checked studies, under half of the deficit traces to unresolved V genes, and the cause of the others is not known. This sample has around 13,000 clones in its table, and 90% to 95% of those were observed once. Of the sample, over 13% falls within the top ten clones. The germline V gene gives CDR1 as LGHNA and CDR2 as YNFKEQ. Compared with germline, V lacks 6 bases and J lacks 5 bases; bases without a gene match: 7. The CDR3 spans 14 residues, from the cysteine through the phenylalanine. The only DNA kept is the CDR3, 42 bases in frame from the first base.

The source is a man older than 75 with lung cancer. This receptor chain uses TRBV4-2 and TRBJ1-1, with 9 junctional bases fitting TRBD1. What was sequenced was PBMCs. In nucleotides, the sequence is TGTGCCAGCAGTCCACAGGGGGCGAGGACTGAAGCTTTCTTT. The translation is CASSPQGARTEAFF.